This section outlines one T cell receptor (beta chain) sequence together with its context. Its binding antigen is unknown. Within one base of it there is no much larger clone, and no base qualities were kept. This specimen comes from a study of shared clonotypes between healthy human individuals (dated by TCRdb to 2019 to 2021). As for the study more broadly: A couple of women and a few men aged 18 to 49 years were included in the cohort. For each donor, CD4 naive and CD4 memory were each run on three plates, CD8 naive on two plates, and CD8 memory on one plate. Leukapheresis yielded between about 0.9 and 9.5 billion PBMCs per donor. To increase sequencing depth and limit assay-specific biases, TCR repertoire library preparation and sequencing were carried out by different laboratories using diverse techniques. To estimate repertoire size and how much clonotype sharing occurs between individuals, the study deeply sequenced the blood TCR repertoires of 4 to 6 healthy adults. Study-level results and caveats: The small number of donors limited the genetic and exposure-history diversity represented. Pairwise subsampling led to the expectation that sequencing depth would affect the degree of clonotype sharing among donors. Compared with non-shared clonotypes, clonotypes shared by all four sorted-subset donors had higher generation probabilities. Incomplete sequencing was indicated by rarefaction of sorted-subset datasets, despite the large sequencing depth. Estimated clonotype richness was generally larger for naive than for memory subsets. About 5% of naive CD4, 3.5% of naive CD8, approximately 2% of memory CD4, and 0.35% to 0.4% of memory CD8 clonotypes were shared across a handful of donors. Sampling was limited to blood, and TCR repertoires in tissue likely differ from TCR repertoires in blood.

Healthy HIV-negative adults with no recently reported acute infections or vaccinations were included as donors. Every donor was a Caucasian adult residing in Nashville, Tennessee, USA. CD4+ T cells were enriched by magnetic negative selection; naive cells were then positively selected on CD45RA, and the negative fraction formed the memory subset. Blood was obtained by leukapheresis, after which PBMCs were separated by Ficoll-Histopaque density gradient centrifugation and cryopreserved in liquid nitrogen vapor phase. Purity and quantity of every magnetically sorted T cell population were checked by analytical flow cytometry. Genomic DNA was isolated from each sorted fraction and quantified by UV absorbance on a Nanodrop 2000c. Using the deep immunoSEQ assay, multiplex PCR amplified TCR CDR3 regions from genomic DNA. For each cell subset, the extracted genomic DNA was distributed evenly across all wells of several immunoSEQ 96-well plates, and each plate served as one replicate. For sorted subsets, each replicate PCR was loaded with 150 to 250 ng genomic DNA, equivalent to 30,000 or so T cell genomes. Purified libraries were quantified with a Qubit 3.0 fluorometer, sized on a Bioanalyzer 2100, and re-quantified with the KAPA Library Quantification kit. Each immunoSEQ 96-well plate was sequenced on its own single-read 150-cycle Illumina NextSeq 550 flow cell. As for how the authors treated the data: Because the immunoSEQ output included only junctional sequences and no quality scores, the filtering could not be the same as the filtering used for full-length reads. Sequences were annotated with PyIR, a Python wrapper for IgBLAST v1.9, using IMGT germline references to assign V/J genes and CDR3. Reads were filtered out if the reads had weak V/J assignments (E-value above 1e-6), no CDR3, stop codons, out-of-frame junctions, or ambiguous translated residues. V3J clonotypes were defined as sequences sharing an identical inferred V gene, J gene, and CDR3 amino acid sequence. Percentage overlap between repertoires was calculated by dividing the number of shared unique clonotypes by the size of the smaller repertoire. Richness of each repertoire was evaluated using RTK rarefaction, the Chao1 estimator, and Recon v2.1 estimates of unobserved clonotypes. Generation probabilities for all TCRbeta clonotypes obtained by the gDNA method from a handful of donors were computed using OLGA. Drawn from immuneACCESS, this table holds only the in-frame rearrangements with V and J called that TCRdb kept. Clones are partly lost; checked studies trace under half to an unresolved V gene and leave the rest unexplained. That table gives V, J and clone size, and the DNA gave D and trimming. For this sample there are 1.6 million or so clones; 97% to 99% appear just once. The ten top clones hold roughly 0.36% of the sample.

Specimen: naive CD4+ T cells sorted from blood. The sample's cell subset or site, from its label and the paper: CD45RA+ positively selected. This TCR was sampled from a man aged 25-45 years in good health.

The DNA reads as follows: TGTGCCAGCAGCTTGGTTTTAGGGGAAGAGACCCAGTACTTC. Its coded protein is CASSLVLGEETQYF. The sequence joins TRBV5-4 to TRBJ2-5; TRBD1 could be the D gene, as 5 bases match. V was cut back by 0 bases and J by 3 bases, leaving a gap of 9 bases between them. In the germline V gene (reference sequence), CDR1 corresponds to SGHNT and CDR2 to YYREEE. Inclusive of the bounding cysteine and phenylalanine, the CDR3 is 14 residues long. Only the CDR3 DNA is retained, 42 bases long and in frame from the first base. The reference TRBV5-4 and TRBJ2-5 proteins fill in what lies around the CDR3, so the full variable domain reads ETGVTQSPTHLIKTRGQQVTLRCSSQSGHNTVSWYQQALGQGPQFIFQYYREEENGRGNFPPRFSGLQFPNYSSELNVNALELDDSALYLCASSLVLGEETQYFGPGTRLLVL.